Listed below are T cell receptor beta chains from one sample, sequenced in a study of T cell repertoires in cytomegalovirus infection. TCRdb itself ran the reads through MiXCR, one entry per CDR3 protein. The sample carries around 900,000 distinct CDR3 sequences, roughly a third recorded once. Their cognate antigens are unknown. The material was cultured CD8+ T cells from PBMCs, obtained from culture after CMV antigen stimulation. These receptors originate from a human donor in good health (CMV status not recorded). Some clones in this sample may be carry-over from other donors' samples. Both conserved end residues are trimmed from each CDR3. D genes are given only for firm matches.

D: TRBD1
V: TRBV6-5
J: TRBJ1-5
CDR3: ASSPGQSVEGNQSQH

D: TRBD1
V: TRBV7-9
J: TRBJ1-2
CDR3: ASSNLLDRENCYT

D: TRBD1
V: TRBV2
J: TRBJ2-1
CDR3: ASSGTVEQF

D: TRBD2
V: TRBV7-8
J: TRBJ2-1
CDR3: ASSLAYLAGGRVDEQF

D: -
V: TRBV27
J: TRBJ2-2
CDR3: ASSLYSAGIPFGGELF

D: -
V: TRBV7-6
J: TRBJ2-2
CDR3: ALKAYVGTEKNTGELF

D: TRBD1
V: TRBV11-2
J: TRBJ1-2
CDR3: ASSSRGRSHGYT

D: -
V: TRBV28
J: TRBJ2-2
CDR3: ASSWEDSNTGELF

D: -
V: TRBV11-2
J: TRBJ2-6
CDR3: ASSTVISGANVLT

D: -
V: TRBV6-6
J: TRBJ2-4
CDR3: ASTDREGNIQY